This T cell receptor beta chain came from a study of blood T cells in healthy people across ages. Study-wide findings and caveats: The unsorted PBMCs prevented any conclusive comparison of naive versus antigen-experienced cells. Researchers deemed the diversity estimates from one million T cells underestimates.

CDR3 length: 14 residues. J gave up 3 bases and V 5 bases, and 8 bases lay outside the gene matches. CDR1 and CDR2 (germline): SGHDT, YYEEEE. PCR was performed a second time for roughly 7 to 11 cycles using a sample-barcoded 5' primer and a J-beta primer mix. TCRdb passed the 5' RACE reads through MiXCR, listing each CDR3 protein once. The sample yields about 970,000 distinct CDR3 sequences, about 53% seen once. Points on this clonotype: Antigen specificity is unknown.

J is TRBJ2-7 and V is TRBV5-6; 7 bases line up with TRBD2. The sequence was collected from an older woman in good health. Sequencing used blood. In DNA form, the CDR3 reads TGTGCCAGCAGGCTGAGCGGGATGATCTACGAGCAGTACTTC. The encoded protein is CASRLSGMIYEQYF.